This paragraph covers one T cell receptor (beta chain) sequence. The data originate from a study of blood T cell repertoires in COVID-19. Across the study: There were acute and convalescent COVID-19 samples, and they came from the United States, Italy and Spain. T cells, B-cell-depleted T cells, or PBMCs provided the cDNA or gDNA that served as material.

The CDR3 is 15 amino acids. Losses at the gene ends were 6 bases for V and 6 bases for J; bases not matched to a gene: 9. The germline CDR1 and CDR2 sequences are MDHEN and SYDVKM. Original handling: The authors estimated nucleated cell counts from reference gene primer amplification. Produced via immunoSEQ multiplex PCR; TCRdb's table is partial and in-frame only. V and J calls and clone size come straight from that table; D and trimming were deduced from the DNA. The sample consists of under 250,000 clones, 83% of them appearing once. The V and J genes are TRBV28 and TRBJ1-5; 9 positions agree with TRBD1. Sequencing was performed on peripheral blood. The TCR was taken from a human donor in a cohort sampled during active COVID-19. DNA for the CDR3: TGTGCCAGCAGCCTAGGGGGACAGGGAGTTCAGCCCCAGCATTTT. Translation gives CASSLGGQGVQPQHF.